This entry is about one TCR beta chain. Antigen: not known. A clone one base away is much larger, so this may be a read error. TCRdb reanalysed the 5' RACE reads using MiXCR and keeps one entry per CDR3 protein. This table holds around 290,000 distinct CDR3 sequences, roughly 9.8% found once. The CDR3 is 18 residues long. The entry originates in a study of identical twins. Overall study results and limits: Among monozygotic twins, out-of-frame TCR alpha sharing exceeded what models predicted. Those out-of-frame alpha sequences shared by twins showed an excess of low generation probability.

In addition, the sample was reused for a study of yellow fever vaccine responses in identical twins. As that report states: Twins' T cell vaccine responses reportedly looked partly convergent, partly personalized.

This chain links TRBV12-3 or TRBV12-4 with TRBJ2-1; a possible D gene is TRBD2 (6 bases). The sample was CD8+ T cells sorted from blood. The clonotype comes from a woman aged 18-29 years in good health. CDR3 DNA: TGTACCAGCAGTACACCACGGGGTGTAGCGGCCACCTACAATGAGCAGTTCTTC. As protein: CTSSTPRGVAATYNEQFF.